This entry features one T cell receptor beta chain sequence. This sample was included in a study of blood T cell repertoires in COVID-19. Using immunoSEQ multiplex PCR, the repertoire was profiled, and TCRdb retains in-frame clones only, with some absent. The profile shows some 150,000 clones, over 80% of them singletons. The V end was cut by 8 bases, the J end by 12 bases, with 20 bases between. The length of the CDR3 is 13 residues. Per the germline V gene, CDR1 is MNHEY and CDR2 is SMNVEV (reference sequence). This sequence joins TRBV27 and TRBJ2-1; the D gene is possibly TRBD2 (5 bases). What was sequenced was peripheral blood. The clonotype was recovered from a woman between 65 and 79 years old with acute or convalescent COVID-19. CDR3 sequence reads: CASGPVLAEGQFF. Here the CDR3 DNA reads TGTGCCAGCGGTCCGGTCCTAGCCGAGGGGCAGTTCTTC.